A single sample gave rise to the 18 T cell receptor beta chains below, sequenced in a study of PD-L1 blockade in urothelial cancer. Sequencing was performed with immunoSEQ multiplex PCR; in TCRdb, only in-frame clones are kept and a portion is missing. The sample holds tens of thousands of clones, around nine tenths seen once. The sequencing here drew on PBMCs, taken around atezolizumab (anti-PD-L1) treatment. The receptors were gathered from a man in his fifties with urothelial cancer.

This clone occurred a few times. The chain links TRBV6-1 to TRBJ2-1; the match to TRBD2 covers 12 bases. Germline V lookup: CDR1 MNHNS, CDR2 SASEGT. Unmatched junction bases numbered 1, after V lost 2 bases and J lost 8 bases. The CDR3 is 14 residues long. The CDR3 is CASSELAGGHEQFF. CDR3 nucleotide sequence: TGTGCCAGCAGTGAACTAGCGGGGGGGCATGAGCAGTTCTTC.

The V gene is TRBV4-3, the J gene TRBJ1-4; 9 nucleotides agree with TRBD1. Germline loops: CDR1 LGHNA, CDR2 YSLEER. The CDR3 length is 15 residues. V lost 2 bases, J lost 8 bases, and 6 bases stayed unmatched. For the CDR3, the DNA is TGCGCCAGCAGCCAAAGGACAGGGGTAGACGAAAAACTGTTTTTT. Encoded protein: CASSQRTGVDEKLFF.

V is TRBV9 and J is TRBJ1-2, with D possibly being TRBD1 (6 bases). The CDR3 covers 14 residues. Germline values: CDR1 SGDLS, CDR2 YYNGEE. Trimming removed 3 bases from V and 8 bases from J, with 17 bases in between. The CDR3 sequence: CASSDRTARPGYTF. DNA for the CDR3: TGTGCCAGCAGCGACCGGACAGCCCGCCCGGGCTACACCTTC.

The chain joins TRBV5-5 to TRBJ2-7; 9 positions match TRBD2. In germline, CDR1 is SGHKS, CDR2 YYEKEE (reference sequence). The trim removed 3 bases at V and 5 bases at J, leaving 9 bases unmatched. CDR3 length equals 15 residues. The CDR3: CASSSSSGNHHEQYF. Written as DNA, the CDR3 is TGTGCCAGCAGCTCTTCTAGCGGGAATCACCACGAGCAGTACTTC.

This chain links TRBV5-1 with TRBJ2-1, with 10 bases that match TRBD2. The CDR3 is made up of 18 amino acids. The trim removed 0 bases at V and 6 bases at J, leaving 12 bases unmatched. The germline CDR1 and CDR2 sequences are SGHRS and YFSETQ. CDR3 loop: CASSLEGSGGALGNEQFF. CDR3 coding DNA: TGCGCCAGCAGCTTGGAGGGCAGCGGGGGGGCACTGGGCAATGAGCAGTTCTTC.

The rearrangement joins TRBV30 to TRBJ2-2; 12 bases fit TRBD2. Trimming at V came to 7 bases and at J to 0 bases, leaving 15 bases not matched to a gene. The CDR3 extends over 19 amino acids. CDR1 and CDR2 (germline): GTSNPN, SVGIG (reference sequence). The CDR3 is CAFPSPRTSGVANTGELFF. The CDR3 DNA follows: TGTGCCTTCCCAAGCCCGAGGACTAGCGGGGTTGCGAACACCGGGGAGCTGTTTTTT.

This rearrangement joins TRBV27 to TRBJ2-5, with a tentative D call TRBD1 (6 bases). The CDR3 runs to 15 residues. Trimming left V 3 bases short and J 2 bases short, with 13 bases between. Germline loops: CDR1 MNHEY, CDR2 SMNVEV (reference sequence). CDR3 in amino acids: CASSFLRGPQETQYF. In nucleotides, the CDR3 is TGTGCCAGCAGTTTCCTCAGGGGCCCACAAGAGACCCAGTACTTC.

This clone showed up just a few times. The chain uses TRBV5-1 and TRBJ2-1, with 15 positions matching TRBD2. In germline, CDR1 is SGHRS, CDR2 YFSETQ. This CDR3 has 18 residues. V shed 4 bases and J 0 bases; nucleotides not matched to a gene: 5. CDR3 bases: TGCGCCAGCAGCCGTGGGACTAGCGGGGGGCACTCCTACAATGAGCAGTTCTTC. Amino acids: CASSRGTSGGHSYNEQFF. Full variable domain (missing parts from reference TRBV5-1 and TRBJ2-1): KAGVTQTPRYLIKTRGQQVTLSCSPISGHRSVSWYQQTPGQGLQFLFEYFSETQRNKGNFPGRFSGRQFSNSRSEMNVSTLELGDSALYLCASSRGTSGGHSYNEQFFGPGTRLTVL.

The V call is TRBV29-1, the J call TRBJ2-2, with a tentative D call TRBD2 (6 bases). CDR3 length: 14 amino acids. The ends were cut back, 0 bases at V and 1 base at J, with 6 bases in the middle. Looked up from germline, CDR1 is SQVTM and CDR2 is ANQGSEA. The CDR3 DNA reads TGCAGCGTTGAAGACGGGAGGAACACCGGGGAGCTGTTTTTT. The encoded protein is CSVEDGRNTGELFF.

The chain links TRBV7-2 to TRBJ2-1; D ambiguous. The CDR3 is 14 residues long. CDR1 is SGHTA and CDR2 is FQGNSA in the germline V gene. Deletions cut 2 bases from V and 6 bases from J, with 11 bases between. The CDR3 protein is CASSLSNGRNEQFF. CDR3 sequence (DNA): TGTGCCAGCAGCTTAAGCAATGGGCGCAATGAGCAGTTCTTC. The full variable domain, completed using reference TRBV7-2 and TRBJ2-1, is GAGVSQSPSNKVTEKGKDVELRCDPISGHTALYWYRQSLGQGLEFLIYFQGNSAPDKSGLPSDRFSAERTGGSVSTLTIQRTQQEDSAVYLCASSLSNGRNEQFFGPGTRLTVL.

V gene TRBV7-6 combines with J gene TRBJ1-4; tentative D call: TRBD1 (5 bases). There are 15 residues in the CDR3. Germline V CDR1 and CDR2: SGHVS, FNYEAQ. Trimming cost V 4 bases and J 1 base, with 10 bases left between them. The CDR3 here is CASSSGQVTNEKLFF. DNA for the CDR3: TGTGCCAGCAGCTCCGGACAAGTAACTAATGAAAAACTGTTTTTT.

The V gene is TRBV6-1, the J gene TRBJ2-3, with 9 bases identical to TRBD1. Germline CDR1 is MNHNS and CDR2 is SASEGT. Germline trimming cut 7 bases from V and 5 bases from J; bases unmatched to any gene: 10. CDR3 size: 15 residues. The CDR3 bases are TGTGCCAGCATTACTCTCCGGGACAGGGAAGATACGCAGTATTTT. Residues: CASITLRDREDTQYF.

V is TRBV21-1 and J is TRBJ1-2; the table gives TRBD1 as D, unverified against the DNA. TRBV21-1 counts as a pseudogene. This CDR3 is built from 16 residues. The CDR3 coding sequence is TGTGCCAGCAGCAAACCTACCGGGACAGGGAATTATGGCTACACCTTC. Translating gives CASSKPTGTGNYGYTF.

V usage is TRBV5-6 and J usage is TRBJ1-5; 9 bases agree with TRBD1. Germline values: CDR1 SGHDT, CDR2 YYEEEE. The CDR3 loop spans 19 amino acids. V was pared by 3 bases and J by 2 bases, with 15 bases of the junction left unmatched. For the CDR3, the DNA is TGTGCCAGCAGCTCGAAGGGGGGACAGGGTAATAAGGGCAATCAGCCCCAGCATTTT. Encoded protein: CASSSKGGQGNKGNQPQHF.

The chain employs TRBV19 and TRBJ1-2; TRBD1 matches at 9 bases. This CDR3 contains 15 residues. Germline trimming cut 5 bases from V and 6 bases from J; bases unmatched to any gene: 10. CDR1 and CDR2 from the germline V gene are LNHDA and SQIVND (reference sequence). CDR3 nucleotides: TGTGCCAGTAGTCTTTCTTCTCGACAGGGGGATGGCTACACCTTC. Its translation: CASSLSSRQGDGYTF.

The CDR3 loop is CASSRVGLADHTGELFF. In nucleotides, the CDR3 is TGTGCCAGCAGCCGCGTTGGACTAGCGGACCACACCGGGGAGCTGTTTTTT. The rearrangement joins TRBV11-2 to TRBJ2-2; 10 bases match TRBD2. CDR3 length: 17 amino acids. With V trimmed by 5 bases and J by 3 bases, 9 bases remained unmatched. Germline V gene data show CDR1 as SGHAT and CDR2 as FQNNGV.

V usage is TRBV5-1 and J usage is TRBJ2-2, with 8 bases identical to TRBD1. The V segment lost 4 bases and the J segment 0 bases; nucleotides outside the gene matches: 5. CDR1 and CDR2 from the germline V gene are SGHRS and YFSETQ. The CDR3 has 16 residues. The CDR3 DNA is TGCGCCAGCAGCCGCACAGGGGGACCGAACACCGGGGAGCTGTTTTTT. Encoded protein: CASSRTGGPNTGELFF.

The CDR3, as DNA: TGTGCCAGCAGCTTAGCGCACCGGGAGAGTGGGGAGCTGTTTTTT. Encoded protein: CASSLAHRESGELFF. This chain links TRBV7-6 with TRBJ2-2, with D maybe TRBD2 (6 bases). The germline gives CDR1 SGHVS, CDR2 FNYEAQ. This CDR3 contains 15 residues. Trimming removed 0 bases at V and 8 bases at J, with 13 bases between.